Below, 25 T cell receptor beta chains from the same sample are listed, as sequenced in a study of blood T cell repertoires in COVID-19. The assay was immunoSEQ multiplex PCR, and TCRdb's table has in-frame clones only and misses some. The sample holds approximately 91,000 clones; more than 70% are singletons and the top ten take around 22%. Sequenced: peripheral blood. The receptors were gathered from a man in his 70s with acute or convalescent COVID-19.

The chain employs TRBV2 and TRBJ2-7; tentatively, D is TRBD1 (6 bases). CDR1 and CDR2 (germline): SNHLY, FYNNEI. Trimming left V 7 bases short and J 4 bases short, with 14 bases between. The CDR3 runs to 13 residues. CDR3 DNA: TGTGCCAGCAATGGGCAGGGGCGGTACGAGCAGTACTTC. This sequence encodes CASNGQGRYEQYF.

This chain uses TRBV9 with TRBJ1-1; 10 bases are a match to TRBD1. Germline values: CDR1 SGDLS, CDR2 YYNGEE. V dropped 4 bases and J dropped 0; count of bases not matched to a gene: 9. This CDR3 has 17 amino acids. This CDR3 is CASSSKGTGALNTEAFF. The CDR3 nucleotides read TGTGCCAGCAGCTCCAAGGGGACAGGGGCGCTGAACACTGAAGCTTTCTTT.

This clone was observed a few times. The V gene is TRBV6-5, the J gene TRBJ2-1; 8 bases agree with TRBD2. This CDR3 comprises 13 residues. CDR1 is MNHEY and CDR2 is SVGAGI in the germline V gene. The V segment lost 6 bases and the J segment 7 bases; nucleotides outside the gene matches: 5. The CDR3 bases are TGTGCCAGCAGAAATAGCGGGGCGAATGAGCAGTTCTTC. Protein: CASRNSGANEQFF.

V gene TRBV5-1 combines with J gene TRBJ1-3; possibly TRBD1 for D (5 bases). V was cut by 4 bases and J by 0 bases, with 8 bases left in between. The CDR3 is made up of 14 amino acids. Germline V lookup: CDR1 SGHRS, CDR2 YFSETQ. In nucleotides, the CDR3 is TGCGCCAGCAGCGAGGGACTCTCTGGAAACACCATATATTTT. This gives the protein CASSEGLSGNTIYF.

This chain joins TRBV29-1 and TRBJ2-1, with TRBD2 matching over 7 bases. Per the germline V gene, CDR1 is SQVTM and CDR2 is ANQGSEA. Trimming removed 6 bases from V and 0 bases from J; junction bases left unmatched: 20. This CDR3 spans 19 amino acids. The CDR3 DNA reads TGCAGCGTCCCGCGTAGGGTTCTAGCGGTTTCCAGCTCCTACAATGAGCAGTTCTTC. This translates into CSVPRRVLAVSSSYNEQFF.

The V and J genes are TRBV7-6 and TRBJ1-3; 7 positions agree with TRBD1. The trim removed 5 bases at V and 6 bases at J, leaving 7 bases unmatched. Germline CDR1 SGHVS, CDR2 FNYEAQ. The length of the CDR3 is 14 residues. In DNA form, the CDR3 reads TGTGCCAGCAGCCCGTGGGGACAGTCAAACACCATATATTTT. Encoded protein: CASSPWGQSNTIYF.

This clone appeared a single time. The rearrangement joins TRBV18 to TRBJ2-2; 9 nucleotides agree with TRBD1. The CDR3 loop spans 15 amino acids. Germline values: CDR1 KGHSH, CDR2 LQKENI. The V segment lost 3 bases and the J segment 4 bases; nucleotides outside the gene matches: 3. The DNA for the CDR3 is TGTGCCAGCTCACCGGACAGGGGTGTCACCGGGGAGCTGTTTTTT. Residues: CASSPDRGVTGELFF.

The CDR3 nucleotides are TGCGCCAGCAGCTGGGGCAGCGGGGTCACAGATACGCAGTATTTT. This translates into CASSWGSGVTDTQYF. V is TRBV5-1 and J is TRBJ2-3; 7 bases fit TRBD2. V gave up 3 bases and J gave up 2 bases; unmatched junction bases: 6. CDR1 is SGHRS and CDR2 is YFSETQ in the germline V gene. This CDR3 is 15 amino acids long.

This clone was detected a few times. The chain joins TRBV7-2 to TRBJ1-5; 7 bases map to TRBD1. Germline-derived CDR1 and CDR2 are SGHTA and FQGNSA. This CDR3 comprises 14 residues. With V trimmed by 6 bases and J by 2 bases, 4 bases remained unmatched. In DNA, the CDR3 is TGTGCCAGCAGTCCTGACAGGGGCAATCAGCCCCAGCATTTT. Protein: CASSPDRGNQPQHF. The full variable domain, completed using reference TRBV7-2 and TRBJ1-5, is GAGVSQSPSNKVTEKGKDVELRCDPISGHTALYWYRQSLGQGLEFLIYFQGNSAPDKSGLPSDRFSAERTGGSVSTLTIQRTQQEDSAVYLCASSPDRGNQPQHFGDGTRLSIL.

The rearrangement links TRBV10-3 to TRBJ2-7, with TRBD1 matching over 11 bases. V was pared by 0 bases and J by 2 bases, with 3 bases of the junction left unmatched. Per germline, CDR1 ENHRY and CDR2 SYGVKD. The CDR3 contains 16 residues. CDR3 sequence: CAISESWTGGAYEQYF. CDR3 sequence (DNA): TGTGCCATCAGTGAGTCCTGGACAGGGGGCGCCTACGAGCAGTACTTC.

The gene calls are TRBV7-2 and TRBJ1-5; 9 nucleotides line up with TRBD1. Germline V CDR1 and CDR2: SGHTA, FQGNSA. The CDR3 runs to 13 residues. Trimming at V came to 6 bases and at J to 7 bases, leaving 4 bases not matched to a gene. The CDR3, as DNA: TGTGCCAGCAGTAGGACAGGGGAACAGCCCCAGCATTTT. Amino acid sequence: CASSRTGEQPQHF.

This rearrangement joins TRBV7-2 to TRBJ2-7, with 8 nucleotides matching TRBD2. V dropped 1 base and J dropped 4; count of bases not matched to a gene: 9. Germline loops: CDR1 SGHTA, CDR2 FQGNSA. This CDR3 region has 16 residues. As DNA, the CDR3 is TGTGCCAGCAGCTTAGGGTTGACGGGAGGGCGATACGAGCAGTACTTC. It specifies CASSLGLTGGRYEQYF.

DNA for the CDR3: TGTGCCAGCACCCATCGAGGCCCCCTAACCGGGGAGCTGTTTTTT. Its protein product is CASTHRGPLTGELFF. The genes are TRBV27 and TRBJ2-2; D gene uncertain. The CDR3 is 15 residues long. The germline V and J ends were trimmed by 7 bases and 5 bases, with 17 bases remaining between them. Germline lookup yields CDR1 MNHEY and CDR2 SMNVEV (reference sequence).

The genes are TRBV11-2 and TRBJ2-7, with TRBD2 identical over 10 bases. Unmatched junction bases numbered 5, after V lost 1 base and J lost 2 bases. The CDR3 consists of 16 residues. Germline V gene data show CDR1 as SGHAT and CDR2 as FQNNGV. The CDR3 is CASSLGSSGSAYEQYF. The CDR3, as DNA: TGTGCCAGCAGCTTAGGCTCTAGCGGGAGTGCCTACGAGCAGTACTTC.

The chain links TRBV4-1 to TRBJ1-2, with TRBD1 identical over 9 bases. V gave up 1 base and J gave up 6 bases; unmatched junction bases: 6. Germline assignment: CDR1 MGHRA and CDR2 YSYEKL. This CDR3 region has 15 residues. The CDR3 sequence: CASSQGIQGADGYTF. The DNA for the CDR3 is TGCGCCAGCAGCCAAGGAATACAGGGGGCAGATGGCTACACCTTC.

DNA for the CDR3: TGCGCCAGCAGCTTGGGGACCGGGACTCCGAGGACTGAAGCTTTCTTT. Protein product: CASSLGTGTPRTEAFF. This chain uses TRBV5-1 with TRBJ1-1, with a weak D call TRBD1 (5 bases). Trimming removed 0 bases at V and 5 bases at J, with 17 bases between. The germline V gene encodes CDR1 SGHRS and CDR2 YFSETQ. CDR3 length equals 16 residues.

The CDR3 protein is CASSEALRGRGQPQHF. The CDR3 coding sequence is TGTGCCAGCAGTGAAGCGCTTCGGGGGAGAGGGCAGCCCCAGCATTTT. The chain is built from TRBV2 and TRBJ1-5; a weak D match, TRBD1 (5 bases). The germline CDR1 and CDR2 sequences are SNHLY and FYNNEI. V shed 0 bases and J shed 7 bases, with 16 bases lying between them. CDR3 size: 16 residues.

The chain couples TRBV14 to TRBJ2-7; 7 nucleotides align to TRBD1. Per the germline V gene, CDR1 is SGHDN and CDR2 is FVKESK. The ends lost 4 bases at V and 0 bases at J; junction bases unmatched: 3. The CDR3 is 14 residues long. CDR3 nucleotide sequence: TGTGCCAGCAGCCGTGACAGGGTCTCCTACGAGCAGTACTTC. Translation gives CASSRDRVSYEQYF.

The chain couples TRBV19 to TRBJ1-2, with no clear D. The V gene's germline CDR1 is LNHDA and CDR2 SQIVND (reference sequence). Trimming cost V 1 base and J 5 bases, with 8 bases left between them. The CDR3 is made up of 13 amino acids. As DNA, the CDR3 is TGTGCCAGTAGTATAGGAAGAGGGTATGGCTACACCTTC. Residues: CASSIGRGYGYTF.

This clone was counted ten times or more. This chain connects TRBV7-8 to TRBJ2-1; 11 bases align to TRBD2. This CDR3 region has 17 residues. Germline loops: CDR1 SGHVS, CDR2 FQNEAQ. Germline trimming cut 4 bases from V and 0 bases from J; bases unmatched to any gene: 5. The CDR3 nucleotides are TGTGCCAGCAGCTCCGTTCTAGCGGGGGGCTCCTACAATGAGCAGTTCTTC. Translated, it gives CASSSVLAGGSYNEQFF.

The V call is TRBV28, the J call TRBJ2-7; possibly TRBD1 for D (5 bases). The V gene's germline CDR1 is MDHEN and CDR2 SYDVKM. The ends were cut back, 1 base at V and 2 bases at J, with 15 bases in the middle. The CDR3 sequence is 16 residues long. The CDR3 region is CASSLSPGLSTYEQYF. For the CDR3, the DNA is TGTGCCAGCAGTTTATCGCCAGGGCTCTCTACCTACGAGCAGTACTTC.

The chain links TRBV30 to TRBJ2-1, with TRBD2 matching over 13 bases. V lost 3 bases to trimming and J lost 12 bases; unmatched junction nucleotides: 5. The germline V gene has CDR1 GTSNPN and CDR2 SVGIG (reference sequence). This CDR3 is 13 amino acids long. The CDR3 spells CAWRGLAGPRQFF. DNA of the CDR3: TGTGCCTGGAGGGGACTAGCGGGGCCTAGGCAGTTCTTC.

The J gene is TRBJ2-1, the V gene TRBV29-1; 7 bases fit TRBD2. Trimming at V came to 6 bases and at J to 3 bases, leaving 11 bases not matched to a gene. The CDR3 has 15 amino acids. The V gene's germline CDR1 is SQVTM and CDR2 ANQGSEA. CDR3 residues: CSVRRSGAVYNEQFF. Here the CDR3 DNA reads TGCAGCGTCAGACGGAGCGGGGCCGTCTACAATGAGCAGTTCTTC.

The chain combines TRBV30 with TRBJ1-3; D not resolved. The CDR3 sequence is 13 residues long. V lost 5 bases to trimming and J lost 4 bases, with 12 bases between them. Germline-derived CDR1 and CDR2 are GTSNPN and SVGIG (reference sequence). The CDR3 nucleotides read TGTGCCTGGCGGAGGCGAGAAGGAAACACCATATATTTT. This encodes CAWRRREGNTIYF.

CDR3 sequence: CASSSSGRAGYNEQFF. CDR3 nucleotide sequence: TGCGCCAGCAGCTCCAGCGGGAGAGCGGGGTACAATGAGCAGTTCTTC. The genes are TRBV5-1 and TRBJ2-1; TRBD2 agrees at 8 bases. CDR1 SGHRS and CDR2 YFSETQ come from the germline V gene. CDR3 size: 16 residues. After removal of 3 bases from V and 4 bases from J, the junction contained 9 bases not matched to a gene.